These T cell receptor beta chains were read from a single sample in a study of Graves' ophthalmopathy and Graves' hyperthyroidism. TCRdb called the multiplex PCR reads again in MiXCR, with one record for every CDR3 protein. Among about 400,000 distinct CDR3 sequences listed, roughly 14% were seen once. Source material: peripheral blood. The receptors come from a young woman with stable Graves' hyperthyroidism. Both conserved end residues are part of each CDR3. D genes are given only for firm matches. Clone size is not always given. Where it is, it says once, few, many or a class for expanded clones.

d_call,j_call,clone_size,v_call,cdr3_aa,cdr3_nt
.,TRBJ1-2,many,TRBV29-1,CSVGQAYYGYTF,TGCAGCGTTGGTCAGGCCTACTATGGCTACACCTTC
.,TRBJ1-1,many,TRBV6-5,CASSYSNFLGTEAFF,TGTGCCAGCAGTTACTCGAATTTCTTGGGGACTGAAGCTTTCTTT
.,TRBJ2-7,many,TRBV6-1,CASTPLGSGSYEQYF,TGTGCCAGCACCCCTTTGGGATCGGGGTCCTACGAGCAGTACTTC
.,TRBJ2-5,many,TRBV20-1,CSVWVPGQETQYF,TGCAGTGTATGGGTCCCTGGCCAAGAGACCCAGTACTTC
.,TRBJ1-5,many,TRBV6-2/TRBV6-3,CASSLRTYSNQPQHF,TGTGCCAGCAGTTTACGGACCTATAGCAATCAGCCCCAGCATTTT
TRBD1,TRBJ1-5,many,TRBV6-5,CASSSTGIQQPQHF,TGTGCCAGCAGTTCGACAGGGATCCAACAGCCCCAGCATTTT
.,TRBJ2-5,few,TRBV20-1,CSASGAGPETQYF,TGCAGTGCTAGCGGGGCTGGCCCAGAGACCCAGTACTTC
.,TRBJ2-7,.,TRBV6-2/TRBV6-3,CASSLKSFSQTPSYEQYF,TGTGCCAGCAGTTTAAAGTCGTTCTCGCAAACCCCCTCCTACGAGCAGTACTTC
.,TRBJ1-5,many,TRBV12-3/TRBV12-4,CASSLLGTRSNQPQHF,TGTGCCAGCAGTTTGTTGGGCACCCGTAGCAATCAGCCCCAGCATTTT
.,TRBJ2-7,.,TRBV6-5,CASSFTRGRSYEQYF,TGTGCCAGCAGTTTCACCAGGGGCCGCTCCTACGAGCAGTACTTC
.,TRBJ2-5,many,TRBV5-1,CASSLTDHQEETQYF,TGCGCCAGCAGCTTGACGGACCATCAAGAAGAGACCCAGTACTTC
.,TRBJ1-1,few,TRBV12-3/TRBV12-4,CASSFQLRAGDTEAFF,TGTGCCAGCAGTTTCCAGTTGCGGGCGGGGGACACTGAAGCTTTCTTT
.,TRBJ2-5,many,TRBV7-2,CASSQNREETQYF,TGTGCCAGCAGCCAAAACCGTGAAGAGACCCAGTACTTC
TRBD1,TRBJ1-2,many,TRBV6-5,CASSYSPGQGLGYGYTF,TGTGCCAGCAGTTACTCACCGGGACAGGGATTGGGCTATGGCTACACCTTC
.,TRBJ1-5,.,TRBV12-3/TRBV12-4,CASRGEGLQPQHF,TGTGCCAGCAGAGGTGAAGGGCTACAGCCCCAGCATTTT
.,TRBJ2-7,many,TRBV10-3,CAISPLRSSSYEQYF,TGTGCCATCAGTCCGCTACGCTCGAGCTCCTACGAGCAGTACTTC
.,TRBJ1-1,.,TRBV20-1,CSLGGNTEAFF,TGCAGCCTGGGGGGGAACACTGAAGCTTTCTTT